These 15 T cell receptor beta chains were sequenced from one sample in a study of blood T cell dynamics during melanoma immunotherapy. Time point noted: week 3, after first cycle of checkpoint inhibitor. This table comes from immunoSEQ multiplex PCR, and its TCRdb copy is limited to in-frame clones, with some not included. Among approximately 7,800 clones listed, approximately 90% were seen once. The specimen comprised blood, sampled from a patient treated with checkpoint blockade. The receptor source for this set is a human donor with melanoma.

The J gene is TRBJ1-5, the V gene TRBV30, with TRBD1 as a possible D gene (5 bases). In germline, CDR1 is GTSNPN, CDR2 SVGIG (reference sequence). The CDR3 is 14 amino acids. V dropped 0 bases and J dropped 7 bases, with 13 bases sitting between them. CDR3: CAWSVEGFRQPQHF. CDR3 sequence (DNA): TGTGCCTGGAGTGTTGAGGGGTTTAGGCAGCCCCAGCATTTT.

The chain recombines TRBV28 with TRBJ1-6; 7 positions agree with TRBD1. Trimming at V came to 7 bases and at J to 5 bases, leaving 5 bases not matched to a gene. The length of the CDR3 is 14 residues. Germline values: CDR1 MDHEN, CDR2 SYDVKM. The CDR3 DNA sequence: TGTGCCAGCATCGGCCAGGGGGATAATTCACCCCTCCACTTT. This encodes CASIGQGDNSPLHF. The variable domain in full, with the rest retrieved from reference TRBV28 and TRBJ1-6, is DVKVTQSSRYLVKRTGEKVFLECVQDMDHENMFWYRQDPGLGLRLIYFSYDVKMKEKGDIPEGYSVSREKKERFSLILESASTNQTSMYLCASIGQGDNSPLHFGNGTRLTVT.

The rearrangement links TRBV10-3 to TRBJ2-3; 11 nucleotides line up with TRBD2. With V trimmed by 11 bases and J by 3 bases, 19 bases remained unmatched. The CDR3 has 18 amino acids. The V gene's germline CDR1 is ENHRY and CDR2 SYGVKD. CDR3 DNA sequence: TGTGCCGCCGGACCGGGGTTAGCGGGGGGGTCCTCTACAGATACGCAGTATTTT. It specifies CAAGPGLAGGSSTDTQYF.

The CDR3 DNA follows: TGTGCCAGCAGTGGGATTTTGGGCAGCCGGGGTGAAGCTTTCTTT. Amino acid sequence: CASSGILGSRGEAFF. The chain links TRBV2 to TRBJ1-1, with D uncertain. V was cut by 4 bases and J by 7 bases, with 19 bases left in between. Germline V gives CDR1 SNHLY, CDR2 FYNNEI. The CDR3 runs to 15 residues.

This clone was observed a few times. The rearrangement uses TRBV19 and TRBJ1-5; a possible D gene is TRBD1 (5 bases). V was clipped by 3 bases and J by 6 bases, with 9 bases between them. The CDR3 has 13 residues. Germline CDR1 and CDR2: LNHDA and SQIVND (reference sequence). The CDR3 region is CASSMEGAQPQHF. CDR3 in DNA: TGTGCCAGTAGTATGGAAGGGGCTCAGCCCCAGCATTTT.

The chain links TRBV7-2 to TRBJ2-2; D possibly corresponds to TRBD1 (6 bases). Per the germline V gene, CDR1 is SGHTA and CDR2 is FQGNSA. This CDR3 spans 14 amino acids. Trimming took 4 bases from V and 6 from J, leaving 12 bases between them. The CDR3: CASSSLGGAGELFF. The DNA for the CDR3 is TGTGCCAGCAGCTCACTAGGGGGTGCCGGGGAGCTGTTTTTT.

The table lists this clone with a count of one. The J gene is TRBJ2-2, the V gene TRBV5-4, with D maybe TRBD2 (5 bases). The CDR3 consists of 14 residues. With 2 bases removed from V and 5 bases from J, the gap between germline ends came to 10 bases. The germline CDR1 and CDR2 sequences are SGHNT and YYREEE (reference sequence). The CDR3 DNA reads TGTGCCAGCAGCTTTGTAGAGGGTACCGGGGAGCTGTTTTTT. Protein sequence: CASSFVEGTGELFF.

This sequence joins TRBV19 and TRBJ2-1, with D possibly being TRBD1 (6 bases). V was shortened by 4 bases and J by 2 bases, with 9 bases between the two germline ends. There are 14 residues in the CDR3. Germline lookup yields CDR1 LNHDA and CDR2 SQIVND (reference sequence). The CDR3 bases are TGTGCCAGTAGTACGCGACAGGCCTACAATGAGCAGTTCTTC. Its translation: CASSTRQAYNEQFF.

The V and J genes are TRBV28 and TRBJ1-5, with D possibly matching TRBD1 (5 bases). The CDR3 runs 15 residues. The germline V gene encodes CDR1 MDHEN and CDR2 SYDVKM. V dropped 6 bases and J dropped 7 bases, with 19 bases sitting between them. The CDR3 sequence: CASSLDSPFSQPQHF. CDR3 nucleotide sequence: TGTGCCAGCAGCCTAGACAGCCCTTTCAGCCAGCCCCAGCATTTT.

The V gene is TRBV30, the J gene TRBJ2-1; TRBD1 agrees at 9 bases. Germline trimming cut 1 base from V and 6 bases from J; bases unmatched to any gene: 13. The CDR3 loop spans 17 amino acids. Germline CDR1 GTSNPN, CDR2 SVGIG (reference sequence). The chain's CDR3 is CAWSAGTGRPSGNEQFF. CDR3 nucleotide sequence: TGTGCCTGGAGTGCCGGGACAGGGAGGCCAAGTGGCAATGAGCAGTTCTTC.

The count of this clone is one. The chain employs TRBV11-2 and TRBJ2-7, with 8 bases matching TRBD1. The germline CDR1 and CDR2 sequences are SGHAT and FQNNGV. V dropped 2 bases and J dropped 4; count of bases not matched to a gene: 7. This CDR3 has 15 residues. Here the CDR3 reads CASSLMAGGMYEQYF. The CDR3 DNA follows: TGTGCCAGCAGCTTAATGGCAGGGGGCATGTACGAGCAGTACTTC.

The V and J genes are TRBV18 and TRBJ2-7; D gene ambiguous. The CDR3 contains 13 residues. V lost 4 bases and J lost 2, with 9 bases in between. Germline V gene sequence: CDR1 KGHSH, CDR2 LQKENI. CDR3 sequence: CASSQGITYEQYF. In DNA, the CDR3 is TGTGCCAGCTCACAGGGAATCACCTACGAGCAGTACTTC.

The rearrangement joins TRBV28 to TRBJ2-1, with 10 bases aligning to TRBD2. Trimming at V came to 4 bases and at J to 7 bases, leaving 10 bases not matched to a gene. The CDR3 spans 16 residues. CDR1 and CDR2 (germline): MDHEN, SYDVKM. CDR3 amino acids: CASSSPLAGEKNEQFF. The CDR3 DNA follows: TGTGCCAGCAGTTCCCCCCTAGCGGGAGAAAAAAATGAGCAGTTCTTC.

This chain joins TRBV4-1 and TRBJ2-1; 9 nucleotides agree with TRBD2. Germline assignment: CDR1 MGHRA and CDR2 YSYEKL. This CDR3 is 16 amino acids long. Trimming at V came to 1 base and at J to 9 bases, leaving 10 bases not matched to a gene. This CDR3 reads CASSQVSGSITPEQFF. For the CDR3, the DNA is TGCGCCAGCAGCCAAGTTAGCGGGAGTATAACACCTGAGCAGTTCTTC.

The chain uses TRBV6-1 and TRBJ2-2; perhaps TRBD2 as D (6 bases). The V and J ends lost 1 base and 2 bases respectively, with 8 bases between them. This CDR3 is 15 amino acids long. Germline assignment: CDR1 MNHNS and CDR2 SASEGT. The CDR3, as DNA: TGTGCCAGCAGTGAAGGACTAGGCAACACCGGGGAGCTGTTTTTT. Translating it yields CASSEGLGNTGELFF.